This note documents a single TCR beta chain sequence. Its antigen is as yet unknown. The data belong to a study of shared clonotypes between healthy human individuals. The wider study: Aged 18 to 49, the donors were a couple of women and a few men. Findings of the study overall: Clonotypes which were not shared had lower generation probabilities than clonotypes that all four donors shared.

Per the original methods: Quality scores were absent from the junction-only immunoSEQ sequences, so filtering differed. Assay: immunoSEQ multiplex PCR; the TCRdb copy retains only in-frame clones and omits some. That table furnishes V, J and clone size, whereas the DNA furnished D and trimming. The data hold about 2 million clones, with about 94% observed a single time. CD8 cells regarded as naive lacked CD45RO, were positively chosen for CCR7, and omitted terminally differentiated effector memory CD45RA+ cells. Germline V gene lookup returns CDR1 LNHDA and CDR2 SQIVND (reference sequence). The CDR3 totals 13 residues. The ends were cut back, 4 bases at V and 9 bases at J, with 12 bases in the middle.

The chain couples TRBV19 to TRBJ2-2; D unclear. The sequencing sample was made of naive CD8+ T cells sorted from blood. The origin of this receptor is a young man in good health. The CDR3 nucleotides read TGTGCCAGTAGTACCGAGGACGTTTGGGAGCTGTTTTTT. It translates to CASSTEDVWELFF.